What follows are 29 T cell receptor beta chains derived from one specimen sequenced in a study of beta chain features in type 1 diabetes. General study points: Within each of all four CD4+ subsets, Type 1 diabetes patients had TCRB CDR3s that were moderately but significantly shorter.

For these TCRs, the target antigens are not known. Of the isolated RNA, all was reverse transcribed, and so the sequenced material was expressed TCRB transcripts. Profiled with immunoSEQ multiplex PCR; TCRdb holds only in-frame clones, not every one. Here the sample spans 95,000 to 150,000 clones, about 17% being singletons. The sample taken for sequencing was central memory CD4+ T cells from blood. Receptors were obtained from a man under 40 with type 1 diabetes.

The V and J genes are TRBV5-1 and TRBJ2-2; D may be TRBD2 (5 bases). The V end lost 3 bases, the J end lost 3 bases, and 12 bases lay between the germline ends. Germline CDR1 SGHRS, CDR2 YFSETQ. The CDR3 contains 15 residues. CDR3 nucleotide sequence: TGCGCCAGCAGCTGGCAAGGAGGTGACACCGGGGAGCTGTTTTTT. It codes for CASSWQGGDTGELFF.

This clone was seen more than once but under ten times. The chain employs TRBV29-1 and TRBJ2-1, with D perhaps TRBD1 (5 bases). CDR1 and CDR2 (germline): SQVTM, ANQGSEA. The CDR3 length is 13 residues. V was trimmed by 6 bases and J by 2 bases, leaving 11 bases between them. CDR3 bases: TGCAGCGTGACCAGGGTTGCCTACAATGAGCAGTTCTTC. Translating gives CSVTRVAYNEQFF.

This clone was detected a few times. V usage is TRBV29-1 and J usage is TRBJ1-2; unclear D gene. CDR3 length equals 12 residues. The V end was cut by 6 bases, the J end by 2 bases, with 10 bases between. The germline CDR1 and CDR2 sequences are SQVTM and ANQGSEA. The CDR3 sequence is CSVLLGNYGYTF. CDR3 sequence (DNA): TGCAGCGTCCTACTGGGGAACTATGGCTACACCTTC.

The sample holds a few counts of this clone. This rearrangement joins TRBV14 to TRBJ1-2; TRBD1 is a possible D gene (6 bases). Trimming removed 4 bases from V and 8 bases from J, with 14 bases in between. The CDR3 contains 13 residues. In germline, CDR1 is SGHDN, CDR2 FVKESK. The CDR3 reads CASSRRTGIGYTF. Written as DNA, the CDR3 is TGTGCCAGCAGCCGCCGAACAGGGATCGGCTACACCTTC.

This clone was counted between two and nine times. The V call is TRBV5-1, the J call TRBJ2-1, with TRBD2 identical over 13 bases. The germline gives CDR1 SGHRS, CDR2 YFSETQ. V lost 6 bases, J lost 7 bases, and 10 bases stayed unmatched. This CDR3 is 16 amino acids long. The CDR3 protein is CASNEVGLAGTNEQFF. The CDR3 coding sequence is TGCGCCAGCAATGAGGTGGGACTAGCGGGGACGAATGAGCAGTTCTTC.

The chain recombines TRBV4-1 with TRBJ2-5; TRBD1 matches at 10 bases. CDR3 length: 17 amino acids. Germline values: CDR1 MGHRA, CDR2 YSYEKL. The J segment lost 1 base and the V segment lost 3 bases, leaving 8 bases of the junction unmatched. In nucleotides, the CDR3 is TGCGCCAGCAGCCAGACAGGGGGCGGCCGTCCCCAAGAGACCCAGTACTTC. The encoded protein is CASSQTGGGRPQETQYF.

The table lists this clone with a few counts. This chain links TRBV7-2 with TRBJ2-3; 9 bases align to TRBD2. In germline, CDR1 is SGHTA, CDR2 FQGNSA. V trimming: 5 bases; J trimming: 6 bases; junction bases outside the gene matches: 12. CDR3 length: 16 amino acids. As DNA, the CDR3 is TGTGCCAGCAGCGTGACCAGCGGGGGGTCTGGCGATACGCAGTATTTT. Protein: CASSVTSGGSGDTQYF.

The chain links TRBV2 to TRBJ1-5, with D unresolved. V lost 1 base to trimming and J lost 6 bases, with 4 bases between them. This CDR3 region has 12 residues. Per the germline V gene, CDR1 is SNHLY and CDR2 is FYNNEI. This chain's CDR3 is CASSEGGQPQHF. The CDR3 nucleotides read TGTGCCAGCAGTGAAGGAGGTCAGCCCCAGCATTTT. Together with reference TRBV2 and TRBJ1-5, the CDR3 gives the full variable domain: EPEVTQTPSHQVTQMGQEVILRCVPISNHLYFYWYRQILGQKVEFLVSFYNNEISEKSEIFDDQFSVERPDGSNFTLKIRSTKLEDSAMYFCASSEGGQPQHFGDGTRLSIL.

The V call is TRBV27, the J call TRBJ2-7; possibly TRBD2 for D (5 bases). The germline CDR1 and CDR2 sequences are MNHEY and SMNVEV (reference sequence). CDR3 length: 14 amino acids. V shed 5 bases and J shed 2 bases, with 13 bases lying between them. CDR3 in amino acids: CASSGSSLAYEQYF. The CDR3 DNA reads TGTGCCAGCAGTGGATCTAGCTTGGCCTACGAGCAGTACTTC.

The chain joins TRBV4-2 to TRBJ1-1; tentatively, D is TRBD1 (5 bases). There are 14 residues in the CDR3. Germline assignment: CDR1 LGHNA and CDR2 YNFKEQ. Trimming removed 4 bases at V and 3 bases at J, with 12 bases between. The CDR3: CASSPQDTHTEAFF. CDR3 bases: TGTGCCAGCAGCCCACAGGATACGCACACTGAAGCTTTCTTT.

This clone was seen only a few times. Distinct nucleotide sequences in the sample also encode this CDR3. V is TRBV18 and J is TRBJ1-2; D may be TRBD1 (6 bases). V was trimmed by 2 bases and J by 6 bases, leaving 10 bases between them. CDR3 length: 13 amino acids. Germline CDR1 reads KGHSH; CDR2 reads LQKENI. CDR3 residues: CASSPAGVDGYTF. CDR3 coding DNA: TGTGCCAGCTCACCAGCAGGGGTAGATGGCTACACCTTC.

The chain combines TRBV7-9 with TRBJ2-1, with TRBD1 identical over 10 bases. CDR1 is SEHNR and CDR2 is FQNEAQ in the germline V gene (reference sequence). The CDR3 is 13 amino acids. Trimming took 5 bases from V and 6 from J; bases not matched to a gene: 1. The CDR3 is CASSRTGGNEQFF. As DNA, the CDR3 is TGTGCCAGCAGCCGGACAGGGGGCAATGAGCAGTTCTTC.

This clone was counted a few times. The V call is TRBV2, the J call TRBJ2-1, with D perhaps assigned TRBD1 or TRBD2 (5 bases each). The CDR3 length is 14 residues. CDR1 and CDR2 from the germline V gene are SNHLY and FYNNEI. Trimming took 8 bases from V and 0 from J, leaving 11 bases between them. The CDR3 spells CASEGPSSYNEQFF. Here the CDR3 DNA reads TGTGCCAGCGAGGGACCGAGCTCCTACAATGAGCAGTTCTTC.

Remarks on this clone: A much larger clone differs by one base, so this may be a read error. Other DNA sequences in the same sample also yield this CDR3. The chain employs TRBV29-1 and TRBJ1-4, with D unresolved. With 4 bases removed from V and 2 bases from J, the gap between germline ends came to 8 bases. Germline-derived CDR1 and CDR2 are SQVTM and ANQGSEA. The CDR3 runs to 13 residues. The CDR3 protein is CSVGLQTNEKLFF. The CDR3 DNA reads TGCAGCGTTGGGCTACAGACTAATGAAAAACTGTTTTTT.

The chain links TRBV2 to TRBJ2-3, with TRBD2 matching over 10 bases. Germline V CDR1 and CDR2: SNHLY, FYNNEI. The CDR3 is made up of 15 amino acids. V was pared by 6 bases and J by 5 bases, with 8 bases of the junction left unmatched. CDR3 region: CASSLQAGGQDTQYF. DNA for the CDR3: TGTGCCAGCAGCTTACAAGCGGGGGGGCAAGATACGCAGTATTTT.

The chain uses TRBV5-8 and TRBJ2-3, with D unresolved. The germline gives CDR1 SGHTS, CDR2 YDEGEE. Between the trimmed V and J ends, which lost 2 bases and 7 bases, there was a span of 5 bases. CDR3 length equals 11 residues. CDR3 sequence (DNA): TGTGCCAGCAGCTTCGAGAATACGCAGTATTTT. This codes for CASSFENTQYF.

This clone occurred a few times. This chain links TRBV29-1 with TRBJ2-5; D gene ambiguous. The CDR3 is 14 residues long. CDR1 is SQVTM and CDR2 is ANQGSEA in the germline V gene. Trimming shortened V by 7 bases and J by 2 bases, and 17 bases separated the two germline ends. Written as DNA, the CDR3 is TGCAGCGGTTCCCTTGTTGGGGTTCAAGAGACCCAGTACTTC. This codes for CSGSLVGVQETQYF.

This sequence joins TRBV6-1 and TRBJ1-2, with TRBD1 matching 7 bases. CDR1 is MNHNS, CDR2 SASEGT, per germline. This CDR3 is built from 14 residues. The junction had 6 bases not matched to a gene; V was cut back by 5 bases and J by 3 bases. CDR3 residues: CASSLQGNDYGYTF. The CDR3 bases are TGTGCCAGCAGTTTACAGGGGAACGACTATGGCTACACCTTC.

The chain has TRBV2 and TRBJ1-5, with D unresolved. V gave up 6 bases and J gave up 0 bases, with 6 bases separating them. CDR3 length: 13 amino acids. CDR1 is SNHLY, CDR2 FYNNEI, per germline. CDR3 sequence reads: CASRRNSNQPQHF. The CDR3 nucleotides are TGTGCCAGCAGAAGGAATAGCAATCAGCCCCAGCATTTT.

This CDR3 is CASSLRTVAYNEQFF. The DNA for the CDR3 is TGTGCCAGCAGCTTGAGGACAGTAGCCTACAATGAGCAGTTCTTC. The rearrangement uses TRBV7-2 and TRBJ2-1, with D perhaps matching TRBD1 (6 bases). The CDR3 is 15 residues long. With 3 bases removed from V and 2 bases from J, the gap between germline ends came to 11 bases. In germline, CDR1 is SGHTA, CDR2 FQGNSA.

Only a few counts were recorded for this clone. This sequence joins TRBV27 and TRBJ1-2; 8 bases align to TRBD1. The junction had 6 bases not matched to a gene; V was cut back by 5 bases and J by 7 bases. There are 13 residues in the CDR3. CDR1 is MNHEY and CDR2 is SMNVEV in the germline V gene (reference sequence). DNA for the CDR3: TGTGCCAGCAGTAGGGACAGGAAGGCTGGCTACACCTTC. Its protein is CASSRDRKAGYTF.

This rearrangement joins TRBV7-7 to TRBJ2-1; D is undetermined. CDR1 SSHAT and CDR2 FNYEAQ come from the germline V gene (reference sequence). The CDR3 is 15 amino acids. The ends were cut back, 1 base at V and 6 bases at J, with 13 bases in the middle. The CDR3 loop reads CASSLVNEPGNEQFF. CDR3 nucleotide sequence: TGTGCCAGCAGCTTAGTGAACGAGCCAGGCAATGAGCAGTTCTTC.

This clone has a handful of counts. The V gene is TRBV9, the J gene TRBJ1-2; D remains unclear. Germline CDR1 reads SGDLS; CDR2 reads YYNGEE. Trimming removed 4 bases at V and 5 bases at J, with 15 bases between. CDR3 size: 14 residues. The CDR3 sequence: CASSPGGRTYGYTF. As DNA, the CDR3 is TGTGCCAGCAGCCCTGGAGGGAGGACGTATGGCTACACCTTC.

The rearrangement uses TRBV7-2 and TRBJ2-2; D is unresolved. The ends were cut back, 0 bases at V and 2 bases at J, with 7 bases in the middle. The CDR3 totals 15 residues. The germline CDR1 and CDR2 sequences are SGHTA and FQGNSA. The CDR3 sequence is CASSLAYGNTGELFF. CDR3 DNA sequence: TGTGCCAGCAGCTTAGCTTATGGAAACACCGGGGAGCTGTTTTTT.

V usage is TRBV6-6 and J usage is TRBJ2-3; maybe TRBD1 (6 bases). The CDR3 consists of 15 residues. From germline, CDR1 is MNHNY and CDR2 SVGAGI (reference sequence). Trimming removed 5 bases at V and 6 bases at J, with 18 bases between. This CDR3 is CASSGTQQNLDTQYF. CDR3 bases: TGTGCCAGCAGTGGGACACAACAGAATTTGGATACGCAGTATTTT.

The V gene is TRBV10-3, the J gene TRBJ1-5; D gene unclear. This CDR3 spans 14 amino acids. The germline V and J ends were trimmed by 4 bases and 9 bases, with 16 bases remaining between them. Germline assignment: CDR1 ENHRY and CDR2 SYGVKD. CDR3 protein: CAISGGPRKGPQHF. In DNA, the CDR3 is TGTGCCATCAGTGGGGGTCCCAGGAAGGGGCCCCAGCATTTT.

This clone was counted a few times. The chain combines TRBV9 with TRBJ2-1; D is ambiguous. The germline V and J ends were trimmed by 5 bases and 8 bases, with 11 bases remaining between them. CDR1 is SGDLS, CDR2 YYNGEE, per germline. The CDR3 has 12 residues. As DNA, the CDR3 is TGTGCCAGCAGTCTAGTGGGTGATGAGCAGTTCTTC. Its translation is CASSLVGDEQFF.

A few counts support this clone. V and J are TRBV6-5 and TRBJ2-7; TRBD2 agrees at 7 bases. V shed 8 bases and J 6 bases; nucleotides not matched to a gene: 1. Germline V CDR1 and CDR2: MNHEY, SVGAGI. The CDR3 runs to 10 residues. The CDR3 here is CASGEGEQYF. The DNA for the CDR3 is TGTGCCAGCGGGGAGGGCGAGCAGTACTTC.

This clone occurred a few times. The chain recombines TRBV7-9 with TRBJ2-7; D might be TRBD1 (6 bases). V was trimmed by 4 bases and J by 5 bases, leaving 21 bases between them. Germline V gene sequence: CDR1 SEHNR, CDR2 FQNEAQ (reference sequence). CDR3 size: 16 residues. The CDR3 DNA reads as TGTGCCAGCAGCTCATCAGACCGTACAGGGTTACACGAGCAGTACTTC. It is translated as CASSSSDRTGLHEQYF.